This T cell receptor (beta chain) was recorded in a study of shared clonotypes between healthy human individuals. The donors, all of them Caucasian adults, lived in Nashville, Tennessee. There are 18 residues in the CDR3. Germline V lookup: CDR1 MGHRA, CDR2 YSYEKL. The ends lost 0 bases at V and 6 bases at J; junction bases unmatched: 7. Researchers ran the assay at a deep level. Once extracted for a subset, genomic DNA was divided evenly among several immunoSEQ plates. Profiling relied on immunoSEQ multiplex PCR, and the TCRdb table lists in-frame clones only, not all of them. The sample lists some 2.1 million clones, 90% to 95% occurring once.

This clonotype was obtained from a man aged 18 to 29 in good health. The V and J genes are TRBV4-1 and TRBJ2-3, with TRBD2 identical over 15 bases. Sequences were obtained from naive CD4+ T cells sorted from blood. As to subset: CD45RA+ positively selected. CDR3 region: CASSQDRGLAGGRDTQYF. The CDR3 region has the DNA TGCGCCAGCAGCCAAGATCGTGGACTAGCGGGAGGGCGGGATACGCAGTATTTT.